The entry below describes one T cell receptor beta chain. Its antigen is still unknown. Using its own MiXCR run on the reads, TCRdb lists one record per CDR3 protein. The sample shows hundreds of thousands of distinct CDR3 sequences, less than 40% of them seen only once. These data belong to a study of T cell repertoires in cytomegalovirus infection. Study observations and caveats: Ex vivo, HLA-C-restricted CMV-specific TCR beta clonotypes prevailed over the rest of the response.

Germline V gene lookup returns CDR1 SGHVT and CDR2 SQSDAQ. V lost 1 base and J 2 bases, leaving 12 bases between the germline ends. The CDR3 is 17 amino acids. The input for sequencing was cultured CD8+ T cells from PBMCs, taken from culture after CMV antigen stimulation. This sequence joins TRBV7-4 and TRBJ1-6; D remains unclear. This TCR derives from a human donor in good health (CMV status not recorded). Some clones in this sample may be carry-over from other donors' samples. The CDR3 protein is CASSLVGRSPYNSPLHF. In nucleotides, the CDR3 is TGTGCCAGCAGCTTAGTTGGCCGATCTCCCTATAATTCACCCCTCCACTTT.